This TCR beta chain was identified during a study of CD8 T cells in ankylosing spondylitis. General study points: Peripheral blood samples showed relatively rare disease-linked clones, and these clones were CD8+. Disease-linked clones reportedly concentrated significantly in matched ankylosing spondylitis synovial fluid. Within ankylosing spondylitis blood, a TCR beta motif made up of seven to nine highly homologous variants appeared to be characteristic. Before this, some motif variants had been reported in reactive arthritis synovial fluid and blood.

With 4 bases clipped from V and 10 bases from J, the junction kept 4 bases outside the gene matches. The CDR3 sequence is 13 residues long. The germline gives CDR1 SGHAT, CDR2 FQNNGV. With respect to this clonotype: What it binds is not known.

For TCR beta, libraries came from quantitative 5'-RACE with molecular barcodes. TCRdb used MiXCR to reprocess the 5' RACE reads, holding one entry per CDR3 protein. Among roughly 350,000 distinct CDR3 sequences listed, less than 10% were seen once. The sample was blood, either unsorted or a sorted T cell fraction (not recorded which). The chain links TRBV11-2 to TRBJ2-1; 10 bases line up with TRBD2. This TCR was sampled from a male donor with ankylosing spondylitis. The DNA for the CDR3 is TGTGCCAGCAGCTCTCAACTAGCGGGGGAGCAGTTCTTC. This sequence encodes CASSSQLAGEQFF.